Each of the 20 T cell receptor beta chains below was sequenced from the same sample in a study of T cells in Graves' hyperthyroidism and ophthalmopathy. From RNA transcripts, TCR beta CDR3 regions were amplified. The TCR CDR3 first-round RT-PCR relied on the HTBI primer set. Each CDR3 protein is one row after TCRdb ran MiXCR on the multiplex PCR reads. This repertoire shows just under 750,000 distinct CDR3 sequences, 30% to 40% found once; its top ten account for around 32%. The sequenced material came from blood. The receptors stem from a woman between 40 and 55 years old with Graves' hyperthyroidism.

The V and J genes are TRBV6-5 and TRBJ2-7, with 8 positions matching TRBD2. The CDR3 covers 16 residues. V was clipped by 2 bases and J by 7 bases; unmatched bases: 13. Germline V gene data show CDR1 as MNHEY and CDR2 as SVGAGI. CDR3 sequence reads: CASSYTWREVPSEQYF. In DNA, the CDR3 is TGTGCCAGCAGTTACACGTGGCGGGAGGTACCTTCAGAGCAGTACTTC.

This clonotype was recorded many times. V is TRBV25-1 and J is TRBJ1-2; no definite D call. Per germline, CDR1 MGHDK and CDR2 SYGVNS. Trimming removed 0 bases from V and 6 bases from J, with 11 bases in between. The CDR3 runs to 14 residues. This chain's CDR3 is CASSEYPRSNGYTF. The CDR3 DNA follows: TGTGCCAGCAGTGAATATCCCCGGAGCAATGGCTACACCTTC.

On this clonotype itself: At one end the junction does not follow the germline gene, possibly because of a read error. The chain couples TRBV12-3 or TRBV12-4 to TRBJ2-7; 7 bases are shared with TRBD2. This CDR3 is 14 amino acids long. DNA of the CDR3: TGTGCCAGCAGTCACGGGGGGACCTCCTACGAGCGGTACTTC. Amino acids: CASSHGGTSYERYF.

This sequence joins TRBV20-1 and TRBJ2-7; possible D gene TRBD2, 5 bases. V lost 0 bases and J lost 7, with 16 bases in between. The germline gives CDR1 DFQATT, CDR2 SNEGSKA (reference sequence). This CDR3 has 14 amino acids. CDR3: CSARDPGGPREQYF. The CDR3 DNA is TGCAGTGCTAGAGACCCTGGCGGGCCTCGGGAGCAGTACTTC.

The chain is built from TRBV24-1 and TRBJ2-6; 9 positions agree with TRBD1. V lost 5 bases, J lost 0 bases, and 7 bases stayed unmatched. The CDR3 runs to 18 residues. Germline V gene sequence: CDR1 KGHDR, CDR2 SFDVKD. The CDR3 DNA reads as TGTGCCACCAGTGCGGGGGGACAGGGCCTCTCTGGGGCCAACGTCCTGACTTTC. Translated: CATSAGGQGLSGANVLTF.

With respect to this clonotype: A read error may be the cause here, since a much bigger clone is one base away. This chain joins TRBV6-1 and TRBJ1-1; 11 nucleotides agree with TRBD1. This CDR3 is 15 amino acids long. V was pared by 5 bases and J by 3 bases, with 5 bases of the junction left unmatched. CDR1 and CDR2 (germline): MNHNS, SASEGT. The CDR3 DNA is TGTGCCAGCAGTCGGACAGGGGGCGCGTACACTGAAGCTTTCTTT. Translation gives CASSRTGGAYTEAFF.

There are many counts of this clonotype. The rearrangement joins TRBV7-9 to TRBJ2-5, with 10 bases fitting TRBD2. V lost 8 bases to trimming and J lost 4 bases; unmatched junction nucleotides: 4. Per the germline V gene, CDR1 is SEHNR and CDR2 is FQNEAQ (reference sequence). The CDR3 has 13 residues. This CDR3 is CASELAGGETQYF. The CDR3 nucleotides are TGTGCCAGCGAATTAGCGGGAGGAGAGACCCAGTACTTC.

The CDR3 spells CASSLDSLAIYEQYF. The CDR3 DNA sequence: TGTGCCAGCAGCTTAGATTCCCTAGCTATCTACGAGCAGTACTTC. The V gene is TRBV7-9, the J gene TRBJ2-7; tentatively, D is TRBD2 (5 bases). V was pared by 1 base and J by 3 bases, with 13 bases between. The germline V gene encodes CDR1 SEHNR and CDR2 FQNEAQ (reference sequence). The CDR3 has 15 residues. Drawing the rest from reference TRBV7-9 and TRBJ2-7, the complete variable domain is DTGVSQNPRHKITKRGQNVTFRCDPISEHNRLYWYRQTLGQGPEFLTYFQNEAQLEKSRLLSDRFSAERPKGSFSTLEIQRTEQGDSAMYLCASSLDSLAIYEQYFGPGTRLTVT.

This clonotype was counted ten times or more. The chain employs TRBV4-3 and TRBJ2-2; possibly TRBD1 for D (6 bases). V gave up 4 bases and J gave up 7 bases, with 13 bases separating them. This CDR3 is 14 amino acids long. From germline, CDR1 is LGHNA and CDR2 YSLEER. CDR3 DNA sequence: TGCGCCAGCAGCCTAACAGGGAGTAACGGGGAGCTGTTTTTT. Amino acids: CASSLTGSNGELFF.

In this sample, this clonotype turned up a few times. The J gene is TRBJ1-2, the V gene TRBV9; 7 bases fit TRBD1. The CDR3 contains 15 residues. Trimming cost V 4 bases and J 8 bases; bases outside gene matches: 14. Germline CDR1 and CDR2: SGDLS and YYNGEE. The CDR3 is CASSLGQIPTQGYTF. In DNA form, the CDR3 reads TGTGCCAGCAGCTTGGGACAGATCCCTACCCAAGGCTACACCTTC.

This clonotype has a count of ten or more. The genes are TRBV20-1 and TRBJ2-5; possibly TRBD1 for D (5 bases). Germline V gives CDR1 DFQATT, CDR2 SNEGSKA (reference sequence). With 6 bases removed from V and 1 base from J, the gap between germline ends came to 15 bases. This CDR3 is built from 14 residues. DNA for the CDR3: TGCAGTGCCACAAGACAGTCGCTCCAAGAGACCCAGTACTTC. The encoded protein is CSATRQSLQETQYF.

The chain has TRBV6-1 and TRBJ1-1, with 9 bases that match TRBD1. CDR1 is MNHNS, CDR2 SASEGT, per germline. The CDR3 runs 20 residues. The V gene end was trimmed by 3 bases and the J gene end by 4 bases; junction bases not matched to a gene: 21. CDR3 nucleotides: TGTGCCAGCAGTGAGCGGACAGGGGCGCTCCATTTTGTTTGGGGCACTGAAGCTTTCTTT. Its translation is CASSERTGALHFVWGTEAFF.

This clonotype was counted many times. The chain employs TRBV9 and TRBJ1-6; D remains ambiguous. The CDR3 has 14 residues. The germline CDR1 and CDR2 sequences are SGDLS and YYNGEE. The germline V and J ends were trimmed by 5 bases and 3 bases, with 9 bases remaining between them. The DNA of the CDR3 is TGTGCCAGCAGTGACGGCCACTATAATTCACCCCTCCACTTT. This translates into CASSDGHYNSPLHF.

This chain's CDR3 is CASSLTWGDQPQHF. DNA of the CDR3: TGTGCCAGCAGTTTGACTTGGGGGGATCAGCCCCAGCATTTT. The chain has TRBV7-2 and TRBJ1-5; D might be TRBD1 (5 bases). The V gene's germline CDR1 is SGHTA and CDR2 FQGNSA. CDR3 size: 14 residues. Between the trimmed V and J ends, which lost 6 bases and 5 bases, there was a span of 14 bases. The whole variable domain, remainder taken from reference TRBV7-2 and TRBJ1-5, is GAGVSQSPSNKVTEKGKDVELRCDPISGHTALYWYRQSLGQGLEFLIYFQGNSAPDKSGLPSDRFSAERTGGSVSTLTIQRTQQEDSAVYLCASSLTWGDQPQHFGDGTRLSIL.

This clonotype was seen only once. One end of the junction varies from germline; a read error may be responsible. The V gene is TRBV19, the J gene TRBJ2-2; a weak D match, TRBD2 (6 bases). From germline, CDR1 is LNHDA and CDR2 SQIVND (reference sequence). CDR3 length equals 12 residues. The CDR3 loop reads CASSSSGRELLF. The CDR3 DNA is TGTGCCAGCAGCTCCTCGGGCCGGGAGCTGCTTTTT. Full variable domain (rest looked up from reference TRBV19 and TRBJ2-2): DGGITQSPKYLFRKEGQNVTLSCEQNLNHDAMYWYRQDPGQGLRLIYYSQIVNDFQKGDIAEGYSVSREKKESFPLTVTSAQKNPTAFYLCASSSSGRELLFGEGSRLTVL.

This clonotype was picked up a small number of times. CDR3 nucleotide sequence: TGTGCCAGCAGCTTAACAGGGTCCTCCCAAGAGACCCAGTACTTC. Its translation is CASSLTGSSQETQYF. This rearrangement joins TRBV7-3 to TRBJ2-5; D is undetermined. The CDR3 runs 15 residues. The V end was cut by 0 bases, the J end by 1 base, with 9 bases between. Germline assignment: CDR1 SGHTA and CDR2 FQGTGA.

The chain couples TRBV13 to TRBJ1-1; possibly TRBD1 for D (6 bases). The CDR3 totals 15 residues. V was shortened by 6 bases and J by 9 bases, with 23 bases between the two germline ends. CDR1 and CDR2 (germline): PRHDT, FYEKMQ (reference sequence). CDR3 amino acids: CASSYEQTGRTKAFF. CDR3 coding DNA: TGTGCCAGCAGTTACGAACAAACAGGGAGGACTAAAGCTTTCTTT.

This chain uses TRBV7-8 with TRBJ2-3, with a tentative D call TRBD2 (5 bases). The CDR3 has 14 residues. V was pared by 5 bases and J by 3 bases, with 12 bases between. From germline, CDR1 is SGHVS and CDR2 FQNEAQ. CDR3 nucleotides: TGTGCCAGCAGCCCCGGAGGTGGTACAGATACGCAGTATTTT. It encodes CASSPGGGTDTQYF.

This chain links TRBV11-2 with TRBJ1-1; D not certain. The germline V gene encodes CDR1 SGHAT and CDR2 FQNNGV. The CDR3 covers 13 residues. V lost 5 bases and J 5 bases, leaving 12 bases between the germline ends. CDR3 nucleotides: TGTGCCAGCAGCCGGGCCGACCGTACTGAAGCTTTCTTT. This sequence encodes CASSRADRTEAFF.

There are a few counts of this clonotype. The V and J genes are TRBV12-3 or TRBV12-4 and TRBJ1-2, with D unclear. CDR3 size: 12 residues. The V gene lost 1 base and the J gene lost 9 bases, with 9 bases spanning the gap. CDR3 DNA sequence: TGTGCCAGCAGTTTAGAGGCAGGTAGCTACACCTTC. Translated: CASSLEAGSYTF.